The T cell receptor (beta chain) under discussion was sequenced for a study of Tregs in tolerant kidney transplant recipients. Study-level results: Findings come from small patient numbers and require larger validation.

TCRdb keeps only in-frame clones here, not all; method: immunoSEQ multiplex PCR. The repertoire consists of tens of thousands of clones, with around nine tenths occurring once and the leading ten covering about 4.9%. On this clone itself: Its antigen is currently unknown.

Sequences were obtained from CD8+ T cells from blood. This clonotype was sampled from a human donor in good health.

The DNA for the CDR3 is TGTGCCATCAGTGACGGGGGTGGTGCTGGAAACACCATATATTTT. Translating gives CAISDGGGAGNTIYF. This chain connects TRBV10-3 to TRBJ1-3, with a possible D match to TRBD1 (5 bases). This CDR3 has 15 residues. V shed 3 bases and J shed 2 bases, with 11 bases lying between them. In germline, CDR1 is ENHRY, CDR2 SYGVKD.